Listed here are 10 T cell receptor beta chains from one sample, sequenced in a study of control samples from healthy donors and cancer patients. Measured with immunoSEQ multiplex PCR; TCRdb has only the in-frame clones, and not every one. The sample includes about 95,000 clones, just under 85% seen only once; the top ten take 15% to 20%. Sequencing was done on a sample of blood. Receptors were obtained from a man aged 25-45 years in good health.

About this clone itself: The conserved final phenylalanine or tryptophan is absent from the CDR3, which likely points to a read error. The CDR3 coding sequence is TGTGCCAGCTCACTACGAGGAGGGGATGGAAACACCATATATTCT. Protein product: CASSLRGGDGNTIYS. This chain uses TRBV18 with TRBJ1-3; possible D gene TRBD1, 5 bases. This CDR3 has 15 amino acids. Germline-derived CDR1 and CDR2 are KGHSH and LQKENI. V lost 4 bases and J lost 3, with 13 bases in between.

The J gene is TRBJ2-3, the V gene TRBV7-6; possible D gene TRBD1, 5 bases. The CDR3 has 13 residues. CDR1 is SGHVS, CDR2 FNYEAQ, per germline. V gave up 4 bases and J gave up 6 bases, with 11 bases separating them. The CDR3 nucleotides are TGTGCCAGCAGCTCCAACTGGGGCGATACGCAGTATTTT. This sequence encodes CASSSNWGDTQYF.

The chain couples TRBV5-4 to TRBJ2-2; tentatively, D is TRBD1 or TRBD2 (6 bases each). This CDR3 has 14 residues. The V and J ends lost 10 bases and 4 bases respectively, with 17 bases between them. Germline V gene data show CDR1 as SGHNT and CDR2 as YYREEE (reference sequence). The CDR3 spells CASSIKGGTGELFF. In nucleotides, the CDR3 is TGTGCCTCGTCAATAAAGGGGGGCACCGGGGAGCTGTTTTTT.

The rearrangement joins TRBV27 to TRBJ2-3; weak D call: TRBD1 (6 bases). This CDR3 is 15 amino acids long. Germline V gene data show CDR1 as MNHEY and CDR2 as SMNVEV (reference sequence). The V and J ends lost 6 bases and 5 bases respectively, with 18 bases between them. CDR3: CASRLSGHRGDTQYF. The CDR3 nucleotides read TGTGCCAGCAGACTGTCGGGACACAGAGGAGATACGCAGTATTTT.

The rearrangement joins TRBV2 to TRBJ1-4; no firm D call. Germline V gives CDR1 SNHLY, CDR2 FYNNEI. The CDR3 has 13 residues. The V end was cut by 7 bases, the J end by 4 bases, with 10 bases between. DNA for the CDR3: TGTGCCAGCACTCGACGGGATAATGAAAAACTGTTTTTT. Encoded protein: CASTRRDNEKLFF.

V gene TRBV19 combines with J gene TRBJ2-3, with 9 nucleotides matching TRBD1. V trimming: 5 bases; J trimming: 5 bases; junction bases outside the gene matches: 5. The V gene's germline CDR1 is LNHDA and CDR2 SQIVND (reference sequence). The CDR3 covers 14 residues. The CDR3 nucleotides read TGTGCCAGTAGTGTGGGACAGGGTAAAGATACGCAGTATTTT. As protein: CASSVGQGKDTQYF.

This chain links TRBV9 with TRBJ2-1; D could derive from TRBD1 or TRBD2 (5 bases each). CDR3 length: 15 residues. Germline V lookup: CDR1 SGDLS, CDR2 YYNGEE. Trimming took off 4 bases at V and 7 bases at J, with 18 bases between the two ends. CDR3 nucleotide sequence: TGTGCCAGCAGCATAAGCCCCGGGTGGGGGAATGAGCAGTTCTTC. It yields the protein CASSISPGWGNEQFF.

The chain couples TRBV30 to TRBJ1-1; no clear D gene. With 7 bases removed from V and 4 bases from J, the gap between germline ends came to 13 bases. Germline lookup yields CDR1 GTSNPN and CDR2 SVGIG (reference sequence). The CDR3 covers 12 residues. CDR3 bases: TGTGCCTCATCCCTTGCCGGCACTGAAGCTTTCTTT. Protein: CASSLAGTEAFF.

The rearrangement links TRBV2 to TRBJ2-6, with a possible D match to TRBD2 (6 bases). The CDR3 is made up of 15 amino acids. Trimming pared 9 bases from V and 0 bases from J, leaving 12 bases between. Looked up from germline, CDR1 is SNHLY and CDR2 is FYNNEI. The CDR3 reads CAREGFGSGANVLTF. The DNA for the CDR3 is TGTGCCAGGGAGGGATTCGGCTCTGGGGCCAACGTCCTGACTTTC.

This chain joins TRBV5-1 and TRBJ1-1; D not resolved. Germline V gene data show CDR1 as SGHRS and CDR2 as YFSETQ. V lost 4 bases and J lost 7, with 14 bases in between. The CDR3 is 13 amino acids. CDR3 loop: CASSPVTDGEAFF. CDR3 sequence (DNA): TGCGCCAGCAGCCCGGTCACGGACGGTGAAGCTTTCTTT. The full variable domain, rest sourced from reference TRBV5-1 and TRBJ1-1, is KAGVTQTPRYLIKTRGQQVTLSCSPISGHRSVSWYQQTPGQGLQFLFEYFSETQRNKGNFPGRFSGRQFSNSRSEMNVSTLELGDSALYLCASSPVTDGEAFFGQGTRLTVV.